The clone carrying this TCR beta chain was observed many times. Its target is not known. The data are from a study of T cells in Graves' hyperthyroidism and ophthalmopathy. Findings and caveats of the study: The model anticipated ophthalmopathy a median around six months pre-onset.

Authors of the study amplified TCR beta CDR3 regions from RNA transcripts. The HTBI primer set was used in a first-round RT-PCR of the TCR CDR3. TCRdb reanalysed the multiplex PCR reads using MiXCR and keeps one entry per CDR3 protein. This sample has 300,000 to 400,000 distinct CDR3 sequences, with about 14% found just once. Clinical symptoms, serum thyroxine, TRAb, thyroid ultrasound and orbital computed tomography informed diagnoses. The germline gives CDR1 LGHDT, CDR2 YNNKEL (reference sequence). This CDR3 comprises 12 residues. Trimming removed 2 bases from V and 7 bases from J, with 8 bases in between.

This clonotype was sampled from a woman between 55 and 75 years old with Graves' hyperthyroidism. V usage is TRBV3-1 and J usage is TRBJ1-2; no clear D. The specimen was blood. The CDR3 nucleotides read TGTGCCAGCAGCCAATCGGGGAGTGGCTACACCTTC. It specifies CASSQSGSGYTF.